The 6 T cell receptor beta chains below come from one sample, sequenced in a study of cytomegalovirus exposure and HLA in healthy donors. The PCR was carried out with 60 Vbeta primers and 13 Jbeta primers. The data were produced by immunoSEQ multiplex PCR, yet TCRdb's version contains in-frame clones alone and is incomplete. Of under 200,000 clones listed, roughly 67% were seen once; the top ten hold approximately 5.1%. The specimen was PBMCs. These receptors all stem from a woman between 18 and 29 years old in good health and CMV-seropositive.

The chain links TRBV4-3 to TRBJ2-2, with 7 bases identical to TRBD1. V lost 5 bases to trimming and J lost 7 bases; unmatched junction nucleotides: 10. Germline V gives CDR1 LGHNA, CDR2 YSLEER. The length of the CDR3 is 15 residues. The CDR3, as DNA: TGCGCCAGCAGCTCCCGACAGGGCGCTGACGGGGAGCTGTTTTTT. This gives the protein CASSSRQGADGELFF.

The V and J genes are TRBV6-1 and TRBJ1-1, with D maybe TRBD1 (6 bases). The CDR3 length is 15 residues. Germline CDR1 is MNHNS and CDR2 is SASEGT. V gave up 6 bases and J gave up 4 bases, with 18 bases separating them. This CDR3 reads CASSSTGGRGTEAFF. CDR3 nucleotide sequence: TGTGCCAGCAGCTCGACGGGGGGGCGCGGCACTGAAGCTTTCTTT.

This clone showed up just a few times. The V and J genes are TRBV10-3 and TRBJ2-1; 9 positions match TRBD2. The CDR3 runs 18 residues. Germline CDR1 is ENHRY and CDR2 is SYGVKD. V lost 4 bases to trimming and J lost 0 bases; unmatched junction nucleotides: 10. The CDR3 here is CAISGASGGHSSYNEQFF. CDR3 nucleotides: TGTGCCATCAGTGGGGCCAGCGGGGGGCACAGCTCCTACAATGAGCAGTTCTTC.

This chain connects TRBV2 to TRBJ1-1; D unclear. The CDR3 is made up of 12 amino acids. Germline V gene lookup returns CDR1 SNHLY and CDR2 FYNNEI. Trimming stripped 3 bases from V and 11 bases from J, with 13 bases between. The CDR3 DNA reads TGTGCCAGCAGTGATTCGGGAGTCCGGGCTTTCTTT. Translating gives CASSDSGVRAFF.

V is TRBV7-3 and J is TRBJ1-1; possibly TRBD1 for D (6 bases). Germline-derived CDR1 and CDR2 are SGHTA and FQGTGA. Trimming pared 8 bases from V and 1 base from J, leaving 11 bases between. This CDR3 is 13 amino acids long. The CDR3 sequence: CASSGGGNTEAFF. DNA of the CDR3: TGTGCCAGCTCTGGGGGCGGGAACACTGAAGCTTTCTTT. Complete variable domain (other parts from reference TRBV7-3 and TRBJ1-1): GAGVSQTPSNKVTEKGKYVELRCDPISGHTALYWYRQSLGQGPEFLIYFQGTGAADDSGLPNDRFFAVRPEGSVSTLKIQRTERGDSAVYLCASSGGGNTEAFFGQGTRLTVV.

As concerns this clone: A clone one base away is much larger, so this may be a read error. The chain joins TRBV6-4 to TRBJ2-2; 7 nucleotides line up with TRBD1. Germline assignment: CDR1 MRHNA and CDR2 SNTAGT. Trimming removed 4 bases from V and 1 base from J; junction bases left unmatched: 0. The CDR3 covers 14 residues. In DNA form, the CDR3 reads TGTGCCAGCAGTGGGACAGGGAACACCGGGGAGCTGTTTTTT. This gives the protein CASSGTGNTGELFF.